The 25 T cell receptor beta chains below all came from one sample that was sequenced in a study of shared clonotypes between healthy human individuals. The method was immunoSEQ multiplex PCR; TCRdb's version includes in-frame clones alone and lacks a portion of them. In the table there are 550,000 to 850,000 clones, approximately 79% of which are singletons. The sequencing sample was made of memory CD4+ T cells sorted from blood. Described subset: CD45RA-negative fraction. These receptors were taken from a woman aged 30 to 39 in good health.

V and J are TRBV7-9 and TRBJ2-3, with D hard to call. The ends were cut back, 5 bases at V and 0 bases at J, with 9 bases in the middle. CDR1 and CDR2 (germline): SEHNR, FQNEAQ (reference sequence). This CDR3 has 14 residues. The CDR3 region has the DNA TGTGCCAGCAGCCTAGACCGTAGCACAGATACGCAGTATTTT. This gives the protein CASSLDRSTDTQYF.

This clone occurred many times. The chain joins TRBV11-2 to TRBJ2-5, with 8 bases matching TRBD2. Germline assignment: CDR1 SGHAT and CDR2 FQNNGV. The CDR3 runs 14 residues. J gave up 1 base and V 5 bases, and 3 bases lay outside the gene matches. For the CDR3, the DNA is TGTGCCAGCAGCCCAGGACTAGCCCAAGAGACCCAGTACTTC. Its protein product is CASSPGLAQETQYF. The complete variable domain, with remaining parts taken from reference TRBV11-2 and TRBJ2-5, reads EAGVAQSPRYKIIEKRQSVAFWCNPISGHATLYWYQQILGQGPKLLIQFQNNGVVDDSQLPKDRFSAERLKGVDSTLKIQPAKLEDSAVYLCASSPGLAQETQYFGPGTRLLVL.

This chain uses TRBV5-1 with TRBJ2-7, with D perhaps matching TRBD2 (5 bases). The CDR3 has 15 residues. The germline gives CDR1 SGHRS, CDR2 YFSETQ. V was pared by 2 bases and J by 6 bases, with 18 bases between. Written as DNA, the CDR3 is TGCGCCAGCAGCTTAACCCGCTGGGGAGTCGGCGAGCAGTACTTC. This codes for CASSLTRWGVGEQYF.

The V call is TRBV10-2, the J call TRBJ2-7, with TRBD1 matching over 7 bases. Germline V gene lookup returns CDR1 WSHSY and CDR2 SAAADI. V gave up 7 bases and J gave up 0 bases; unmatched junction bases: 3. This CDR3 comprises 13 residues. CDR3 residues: CASTRGSSYEQYF. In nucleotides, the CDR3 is TGCGCCAGCACCAGGGGGAGCTCCTACGAGCAGTACTTC.

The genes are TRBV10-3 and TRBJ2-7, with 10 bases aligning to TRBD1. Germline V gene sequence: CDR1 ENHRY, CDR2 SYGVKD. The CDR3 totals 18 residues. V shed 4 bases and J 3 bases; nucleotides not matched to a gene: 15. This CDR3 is CAISGQGAASGPLYEQYF. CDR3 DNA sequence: TGTGCCATCAGTGGACAGGGGGCCGCCAGCGGGCCCCTCTACGAGCAGTACTTC.

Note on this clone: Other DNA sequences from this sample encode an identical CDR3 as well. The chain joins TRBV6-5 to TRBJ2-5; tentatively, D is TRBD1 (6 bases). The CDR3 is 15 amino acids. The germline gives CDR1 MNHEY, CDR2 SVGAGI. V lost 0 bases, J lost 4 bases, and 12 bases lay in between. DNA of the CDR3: TGTGCCAGCAGTTACTCGGGCCAAGGGGGAGAGACCCAGTACTTC. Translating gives CASSYSGQGGETQYF.

The chain's CDR3 is CASSPLGQGAYEQFF. CDR3 in DNA: TGTGCCAGCTCGCCATTGGGACAGGGGGCCTATGAGCAGTTCTTC. The chain uses TRBV2 and TRBJ2-1, with TRBD1 matching over 12 bases. Germline V gene lookup returns CDR1 SNHLY and CDR2 FYNNEI. Trimming cost V 8 bases and J 8 bases; bases outside gene matches: 10. CDR3 size: 15 residues.

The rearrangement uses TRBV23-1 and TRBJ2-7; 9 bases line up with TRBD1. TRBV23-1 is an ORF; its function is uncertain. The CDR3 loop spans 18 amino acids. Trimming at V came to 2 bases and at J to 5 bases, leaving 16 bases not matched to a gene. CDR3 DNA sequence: TGCGCCAGCAGTCAAACGACAAGTAAAGGACAGGGGTTCGACGAGCAGTACTTC. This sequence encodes CASSQTTSKGQGFDEQYF.

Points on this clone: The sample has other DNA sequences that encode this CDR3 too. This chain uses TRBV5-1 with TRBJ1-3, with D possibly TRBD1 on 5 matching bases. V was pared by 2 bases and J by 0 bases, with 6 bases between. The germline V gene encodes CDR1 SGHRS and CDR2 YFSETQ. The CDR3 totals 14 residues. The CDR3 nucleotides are TGCGCCAGCAGCTTCGGGACCTCTGGAAACACCATATATTTT. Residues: CASSFGTSGNTIYF.

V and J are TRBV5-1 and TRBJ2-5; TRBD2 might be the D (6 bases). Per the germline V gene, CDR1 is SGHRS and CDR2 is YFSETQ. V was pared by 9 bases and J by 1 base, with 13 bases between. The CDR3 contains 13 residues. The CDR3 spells CATRGGLQETQYF. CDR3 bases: TGCGCCACCCGGGGAGGACTCCAAGAGACCCAGTACTTC.

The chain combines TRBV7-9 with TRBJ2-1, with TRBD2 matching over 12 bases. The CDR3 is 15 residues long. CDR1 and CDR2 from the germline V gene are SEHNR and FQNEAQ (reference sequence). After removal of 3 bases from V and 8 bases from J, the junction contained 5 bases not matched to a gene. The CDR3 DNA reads TGTGCCAGCAGCTTCCGGACTAGCGGGATCGATGAGCAGTTCTTC. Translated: CASSFRTSGIDEQFF.

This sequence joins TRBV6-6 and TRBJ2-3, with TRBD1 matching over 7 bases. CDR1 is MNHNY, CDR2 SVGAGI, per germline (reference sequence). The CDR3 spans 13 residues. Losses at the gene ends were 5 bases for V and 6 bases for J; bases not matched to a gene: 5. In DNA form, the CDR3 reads TGTGCCAGCAGTAGGGACAGCGGCGATACGCAGTATTTT. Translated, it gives CASSRDSGDTQYF.

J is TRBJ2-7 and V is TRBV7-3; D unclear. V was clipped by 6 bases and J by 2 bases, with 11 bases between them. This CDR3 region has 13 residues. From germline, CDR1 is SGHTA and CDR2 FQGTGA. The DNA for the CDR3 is TGTGCCAGCAGTTCCACTCAGACCTACGAGCAGTACTTC. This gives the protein CASSSTQTYEQYF.

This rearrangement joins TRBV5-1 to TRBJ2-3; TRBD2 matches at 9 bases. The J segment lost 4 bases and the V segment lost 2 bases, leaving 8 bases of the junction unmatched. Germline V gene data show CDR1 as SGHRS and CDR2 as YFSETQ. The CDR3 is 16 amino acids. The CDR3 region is CASSFRSSGSSDTQYF. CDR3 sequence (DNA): TGCGCCAGCAGCTTTAGGAGTAGCGGGAGCTCAGATACGCAGTATTTT.

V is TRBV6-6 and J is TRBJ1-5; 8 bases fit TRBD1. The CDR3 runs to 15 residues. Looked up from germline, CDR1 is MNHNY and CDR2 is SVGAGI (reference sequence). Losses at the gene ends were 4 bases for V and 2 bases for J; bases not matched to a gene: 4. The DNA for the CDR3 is TGTGCCAGCAGTTCGACAGGGGTGGGCAATCAGCCCCAGCATTTT. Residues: CASSSTGVGNQPQHF.

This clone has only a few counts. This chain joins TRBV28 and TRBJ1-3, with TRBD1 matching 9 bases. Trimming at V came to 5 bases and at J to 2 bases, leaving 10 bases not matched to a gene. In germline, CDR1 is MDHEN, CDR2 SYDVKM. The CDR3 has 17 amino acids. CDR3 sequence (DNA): TGTGCCAGCAGTCCCTCCGGGACAGGGAGAACTGGAAACACCATATATTTT. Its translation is CASSPSGTGRTGNTIYF.

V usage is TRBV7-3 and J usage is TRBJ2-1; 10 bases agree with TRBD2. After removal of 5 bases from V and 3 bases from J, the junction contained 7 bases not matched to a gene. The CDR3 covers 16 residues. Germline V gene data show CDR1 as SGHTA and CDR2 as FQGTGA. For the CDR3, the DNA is TGTGCCAGCAGCCAGACGGGGACTAGCGTCTACAATGAGCAGTTCTTC. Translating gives CASSQTGTSVYNEQFF.

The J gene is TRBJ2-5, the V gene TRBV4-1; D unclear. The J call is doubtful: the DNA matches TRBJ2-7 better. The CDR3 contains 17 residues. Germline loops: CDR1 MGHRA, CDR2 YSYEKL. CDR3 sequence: CASSQDLRRSISYEQYF. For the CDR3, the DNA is TGCGCCAGCAGCCAAGATCTAAGACGGTCTATATCCTACGAGCAGTACTTC.

The CDR3 nucleotides read TGTGCCAGCAGCTTAGCGGGAGAAACGAATGAGCAGTTCTTC. This translates into CASSLAGETNEQFF. The chain employs TRBV7-6 and TRBJ2-1, with D possibly being TRBD2 (5 bases). This CDR3 comprises 14 residues. The ends were cut back, 0 bases at V and 7 bases at J, with 10 bases in the middle. CDR1 is SGHVS, CDR2 FNYEAQ, per germline.

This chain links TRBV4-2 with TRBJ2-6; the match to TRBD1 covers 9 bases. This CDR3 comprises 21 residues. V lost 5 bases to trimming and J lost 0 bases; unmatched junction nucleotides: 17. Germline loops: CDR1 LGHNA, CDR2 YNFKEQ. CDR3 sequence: CASSKGWGTGTTRSGANVLTF. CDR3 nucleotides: TGTGCCAGCAGCAAAGGATGGGGGACAGGGACTACCCGCTCTGGGGCCAACGTCCTGACTTTC.

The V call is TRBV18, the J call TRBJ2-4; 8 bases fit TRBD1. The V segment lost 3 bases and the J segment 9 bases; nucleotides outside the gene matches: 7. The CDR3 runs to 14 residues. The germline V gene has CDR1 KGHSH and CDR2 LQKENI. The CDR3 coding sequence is TGTGCCAGCTCACCGACAAAGGGACAGGCCATTCAGTACTTC. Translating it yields CASSPTKGQAIQYF.

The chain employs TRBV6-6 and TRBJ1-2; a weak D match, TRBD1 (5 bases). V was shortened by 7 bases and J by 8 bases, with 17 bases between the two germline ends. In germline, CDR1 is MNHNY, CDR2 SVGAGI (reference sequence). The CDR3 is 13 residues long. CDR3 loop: CASTPEGRGGYTF. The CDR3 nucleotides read TGTGCCAGCACCCCGGAGGGTCGGGGCGGCTACACCTTC.

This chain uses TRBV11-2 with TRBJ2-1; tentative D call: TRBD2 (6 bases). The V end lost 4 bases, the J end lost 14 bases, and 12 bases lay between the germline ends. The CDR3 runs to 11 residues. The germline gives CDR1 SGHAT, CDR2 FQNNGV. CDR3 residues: CASSSRGLEFF. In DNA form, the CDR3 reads TGTGCCAGCAGCTCCCGGGGACTGGAGTTCTTC. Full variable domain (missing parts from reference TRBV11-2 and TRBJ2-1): EAGVAQSPRYKIIEKRQSVAFWCNPISGHATLYWYQQILGQGPKLLIQFQNNGVVDDSQLPKDRFSAERLKGVDSTLKIQPAKLEDSAVYLCASSSRGLEFFGPGTRLTVL.

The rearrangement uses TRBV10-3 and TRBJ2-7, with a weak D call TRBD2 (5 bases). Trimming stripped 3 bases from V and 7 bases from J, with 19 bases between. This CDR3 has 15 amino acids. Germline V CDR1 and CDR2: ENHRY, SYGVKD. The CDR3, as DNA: TGTGCCATCAGTGATTCAACGGGTACCCCGGGGGAGCAGTACTTC. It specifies CAISDSTGTPGEQYF.

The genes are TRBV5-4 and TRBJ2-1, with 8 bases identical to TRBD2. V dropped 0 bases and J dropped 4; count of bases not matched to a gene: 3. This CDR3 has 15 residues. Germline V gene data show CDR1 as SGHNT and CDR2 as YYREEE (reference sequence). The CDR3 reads CASSLASGPYNEQFF. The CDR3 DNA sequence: TGTGCCAGCAGCTTGGCTAGCGGGCCTTACAATGAGCAGTTCTTC.